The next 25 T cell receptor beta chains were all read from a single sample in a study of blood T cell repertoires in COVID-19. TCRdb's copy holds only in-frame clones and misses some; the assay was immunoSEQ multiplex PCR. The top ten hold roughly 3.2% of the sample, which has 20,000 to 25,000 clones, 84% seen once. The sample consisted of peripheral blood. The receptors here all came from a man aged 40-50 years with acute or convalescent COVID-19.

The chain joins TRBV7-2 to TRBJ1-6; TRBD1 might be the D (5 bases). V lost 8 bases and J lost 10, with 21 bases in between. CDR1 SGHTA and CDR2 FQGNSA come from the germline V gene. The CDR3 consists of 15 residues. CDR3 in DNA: TGTGCCAGCGGGCCTGGGGCAGGGCGCGGCTCACCCCTCCACTTT. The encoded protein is CASGPGAGRGSPLHF.

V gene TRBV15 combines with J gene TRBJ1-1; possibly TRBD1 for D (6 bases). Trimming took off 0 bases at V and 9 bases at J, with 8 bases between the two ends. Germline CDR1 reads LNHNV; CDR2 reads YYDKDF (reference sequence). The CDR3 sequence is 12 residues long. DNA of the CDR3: TGTGCCACCAGCAGAGATACAGGGAAAGCTTTCTTT. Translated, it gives CATSRDTGKAFF. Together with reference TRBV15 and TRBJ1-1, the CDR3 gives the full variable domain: DAMVIQNPRYQVTQFGKPVTLSCSQTLNHNVMYWYQQKSSQAPKLLFHYYDKDFNNEADTPDNFQSRRPNTSFCFLDIRSPGLGDTAMYLCATSRDTGKAFFGQGTRLTVV.

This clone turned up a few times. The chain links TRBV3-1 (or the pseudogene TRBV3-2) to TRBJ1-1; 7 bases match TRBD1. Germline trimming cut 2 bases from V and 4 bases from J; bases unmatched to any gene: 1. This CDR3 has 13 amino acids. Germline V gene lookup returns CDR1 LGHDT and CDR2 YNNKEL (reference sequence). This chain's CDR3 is CASSQSGGTEAFF. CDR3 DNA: TGTGCCAGCAGCCAATCAGGGGGCACTGAAGCTTTCTTT.

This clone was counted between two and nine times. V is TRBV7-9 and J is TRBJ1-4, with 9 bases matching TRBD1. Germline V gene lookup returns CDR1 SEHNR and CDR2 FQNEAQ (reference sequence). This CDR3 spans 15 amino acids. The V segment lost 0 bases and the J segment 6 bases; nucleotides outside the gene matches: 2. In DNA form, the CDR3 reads TGTGCCAGCAGCTTAGCGACAGGGGGGGATGAAAAACTGTTTTTT. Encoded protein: CASSLATGGDEKLFF.

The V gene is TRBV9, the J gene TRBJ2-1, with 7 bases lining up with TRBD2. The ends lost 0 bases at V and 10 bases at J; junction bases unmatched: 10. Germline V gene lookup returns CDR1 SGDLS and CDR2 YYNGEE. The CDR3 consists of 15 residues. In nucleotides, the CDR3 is TGTGCCAGCAGCGTAGGGGAGGGAGGCCCTAGGGAGCAGTTCTTC. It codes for CASSVGEGGPREQFF.

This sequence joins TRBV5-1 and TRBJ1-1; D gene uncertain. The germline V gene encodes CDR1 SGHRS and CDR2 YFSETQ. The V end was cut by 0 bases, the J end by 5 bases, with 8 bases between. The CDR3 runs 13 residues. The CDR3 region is CASSLGGRTEAFF. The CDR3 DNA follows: TGCGCCAGCAGCTTGGGTGGGAGGACTGAAGCTTTCTTT.

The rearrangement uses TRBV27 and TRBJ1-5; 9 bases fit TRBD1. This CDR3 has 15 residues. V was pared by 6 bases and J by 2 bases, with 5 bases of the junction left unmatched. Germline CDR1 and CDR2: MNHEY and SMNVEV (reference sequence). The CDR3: CASRRQGDGNQPQHF. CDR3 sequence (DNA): TGTGCCAGCAGACGACAGGGGGACGGCAATCAGCCCCAGCATTTT.

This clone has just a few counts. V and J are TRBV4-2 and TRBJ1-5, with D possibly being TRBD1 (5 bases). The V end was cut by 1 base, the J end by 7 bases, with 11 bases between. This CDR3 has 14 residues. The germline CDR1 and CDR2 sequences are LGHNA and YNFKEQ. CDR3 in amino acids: CASSQGRVPQPQHF. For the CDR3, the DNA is TGTGCCAGCAGCCAAGGCAGGGTCCCCCAGCCCCAGCATTTT.

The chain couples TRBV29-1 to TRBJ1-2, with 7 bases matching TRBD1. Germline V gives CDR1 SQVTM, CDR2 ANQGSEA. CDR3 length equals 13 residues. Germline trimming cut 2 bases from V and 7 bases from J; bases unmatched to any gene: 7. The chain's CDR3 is CSVESERGPGYTF. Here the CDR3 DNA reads TGCAGCGTTGAATCGGAAAGGGGGCCTGGCTACACCTTC. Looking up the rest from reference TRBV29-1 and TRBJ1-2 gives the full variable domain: SAVISQKPSRDICQRGTSLTIQCQVDSQVTMMFWYRQQPGQSLTLIATANQGSEATYESGFVIDKFPISRPNLTFSTLTVSNMSPEDSSIYLCSVESERGPGYTFGSGTRLTVV.

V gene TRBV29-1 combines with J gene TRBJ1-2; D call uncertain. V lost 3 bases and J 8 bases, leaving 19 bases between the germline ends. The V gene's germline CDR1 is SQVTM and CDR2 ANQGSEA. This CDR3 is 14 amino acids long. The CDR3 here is CSVEIGSSSEGYTF. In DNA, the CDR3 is TGCAGCGTTGAGATTGGCAGTAGCAGTGAGGGCTACACCTTC.

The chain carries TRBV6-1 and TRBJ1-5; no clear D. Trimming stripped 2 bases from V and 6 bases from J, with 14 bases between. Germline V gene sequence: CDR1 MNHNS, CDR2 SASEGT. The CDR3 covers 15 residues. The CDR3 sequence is CASSETRVLGQPQHF. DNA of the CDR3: TGTGCCAGCAGTGAAACGAGGGTTTTAGGTCAGCCCCAGCATTTT.

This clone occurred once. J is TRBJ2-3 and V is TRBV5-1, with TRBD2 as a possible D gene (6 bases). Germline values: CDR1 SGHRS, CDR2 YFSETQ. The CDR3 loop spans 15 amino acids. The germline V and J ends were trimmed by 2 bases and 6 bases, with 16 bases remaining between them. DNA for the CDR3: TGCGCCAGCAGCTTCCGGGACTCGGGGGTGGATACGCAGTATTTT. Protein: CASSFRDSGVDTQYF.

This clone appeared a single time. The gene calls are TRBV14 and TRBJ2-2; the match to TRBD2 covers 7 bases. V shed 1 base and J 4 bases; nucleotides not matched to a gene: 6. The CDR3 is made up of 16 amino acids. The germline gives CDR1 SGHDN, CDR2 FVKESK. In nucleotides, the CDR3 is TGTGCCAGCAGCCAAGTCGGGGGGATATCCACCGGGGAGCTGTTTTTT. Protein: CASSQVGGISTGELFF.

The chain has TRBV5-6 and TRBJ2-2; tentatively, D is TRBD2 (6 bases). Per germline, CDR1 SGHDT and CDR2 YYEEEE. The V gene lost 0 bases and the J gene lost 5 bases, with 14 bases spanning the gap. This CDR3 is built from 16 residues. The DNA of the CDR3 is TGTGCCAGCAGCTTGGGCCCGGGAGAGGGTACCGGGGAGCTGTTTTTT. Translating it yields CASSLGPGEGTGELFF.

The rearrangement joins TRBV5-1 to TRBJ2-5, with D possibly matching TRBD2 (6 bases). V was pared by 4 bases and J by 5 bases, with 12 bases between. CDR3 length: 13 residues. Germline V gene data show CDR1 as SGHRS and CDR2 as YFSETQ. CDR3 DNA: TGCGCCAGCAGCGAGACTAGTAGGGAGACCCAGTACTTC. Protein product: CASSETSRETQYF.

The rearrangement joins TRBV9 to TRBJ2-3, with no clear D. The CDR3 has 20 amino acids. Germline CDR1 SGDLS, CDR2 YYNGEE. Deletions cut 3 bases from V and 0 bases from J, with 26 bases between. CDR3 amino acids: CASSERSRVRAKSSTDTQYF. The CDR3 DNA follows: TGTGCCAGCAGCGAGCGCAGCCGGGTAAGAGCCAAATCTAGCACAGATACGCAGTATTTT.

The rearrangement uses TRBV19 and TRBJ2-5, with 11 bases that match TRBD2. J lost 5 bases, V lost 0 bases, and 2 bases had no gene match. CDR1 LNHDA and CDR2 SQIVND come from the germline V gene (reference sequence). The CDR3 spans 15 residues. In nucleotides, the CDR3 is TGTGCCAGTAGTATAGATCCTAGCGGGAGGGAGACCCAGTACTTC. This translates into CASSIDPSGRETQYF.

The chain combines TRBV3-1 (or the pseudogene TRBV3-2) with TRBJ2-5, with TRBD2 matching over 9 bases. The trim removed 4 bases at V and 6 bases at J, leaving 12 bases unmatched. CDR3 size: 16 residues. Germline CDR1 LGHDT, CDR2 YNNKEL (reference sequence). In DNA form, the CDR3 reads TGTGCCAGCAGCCCCGGGGTAGCGGGGGCGGTGAAGACCCAGTACTTC. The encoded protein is CASSPGVAGAVKTQYF.

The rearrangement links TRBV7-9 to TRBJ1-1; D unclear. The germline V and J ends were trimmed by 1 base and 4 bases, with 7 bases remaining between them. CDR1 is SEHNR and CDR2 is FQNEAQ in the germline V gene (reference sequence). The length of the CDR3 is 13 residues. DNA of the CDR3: TGTGCCAGCAGCTTAGGGGGAGCCACTGAAGCTTTCTTT. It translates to CASSLGGATEAFF.

The CDR3 region is CASSQGGGRFVLGELFF. DNA for the CDR3: TGTGCCAGCAGCCAAGGGGGCGGGAGATTTGTTCTCGGGGAGCTGTTTTTT. The chain carries TRBV3-1 (or the pseudogene TRBV3-2) and TRBJ2-2; 7 bases line up with TRBD2. Germline V lookup: CDR1 LGHDT, CDR2 YNNKEL (reference sequence). There are 17 residues in the CDR3. V gave up 1 base and J gave up 7 bases; unmatched junction bases: 12.

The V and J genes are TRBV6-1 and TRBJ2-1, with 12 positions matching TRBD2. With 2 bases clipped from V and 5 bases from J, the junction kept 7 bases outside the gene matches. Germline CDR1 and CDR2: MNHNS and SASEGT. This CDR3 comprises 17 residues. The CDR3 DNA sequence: TGTGCCAGCAGTGAAACCCTTCTAGCGGGGGGGAACAATGAGCAGTTCTTC. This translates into CASSETLLAGGNNEQFF.

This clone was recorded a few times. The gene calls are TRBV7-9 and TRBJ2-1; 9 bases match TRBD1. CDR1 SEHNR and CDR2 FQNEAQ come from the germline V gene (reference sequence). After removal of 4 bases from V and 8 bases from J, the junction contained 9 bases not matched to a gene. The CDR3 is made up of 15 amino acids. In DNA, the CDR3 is TGTGCCAGCAGCTGGGGACAGGGTAGTAACGATGAGCAGTTCTTC. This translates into CASSWGQGSNDEQFF.

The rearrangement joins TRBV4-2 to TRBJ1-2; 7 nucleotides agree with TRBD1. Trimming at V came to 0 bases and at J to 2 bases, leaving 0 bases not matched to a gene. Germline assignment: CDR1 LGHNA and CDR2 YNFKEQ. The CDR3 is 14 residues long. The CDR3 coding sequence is TGTGCCAGCAGCCAAGAGACAGGGAACTATGGCTACACCTTC. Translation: CASSQETGNYGYTF.

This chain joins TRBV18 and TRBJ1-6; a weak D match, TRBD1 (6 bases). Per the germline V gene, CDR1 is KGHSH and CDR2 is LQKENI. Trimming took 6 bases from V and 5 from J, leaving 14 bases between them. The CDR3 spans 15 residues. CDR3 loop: CASSQRGGDNSPLHF. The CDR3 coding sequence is TGTGCCAGCTCCCAACGCGGGGGCGATAATTCACCCCTCCACTTT.

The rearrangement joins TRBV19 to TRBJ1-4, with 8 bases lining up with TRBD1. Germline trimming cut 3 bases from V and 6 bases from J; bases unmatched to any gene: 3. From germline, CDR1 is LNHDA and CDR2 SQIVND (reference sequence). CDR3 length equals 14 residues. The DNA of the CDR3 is TGTGCCAGTAGTATGCAGGACAGGGATGAAAAACTGTTTTTT. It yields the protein CASSMQDRDEKLFF. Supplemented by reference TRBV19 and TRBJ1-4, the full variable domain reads DGGITQSPKYLFRKEGQNVTLSCEQNLNHDAMYWYRQDPGQGLRLIYYSQIVNDFQKGDIAEGYSVSREKKESFPLTVTSAQKNPTAFYLCASSMQDRDEKLFFGSGTQLSVL.